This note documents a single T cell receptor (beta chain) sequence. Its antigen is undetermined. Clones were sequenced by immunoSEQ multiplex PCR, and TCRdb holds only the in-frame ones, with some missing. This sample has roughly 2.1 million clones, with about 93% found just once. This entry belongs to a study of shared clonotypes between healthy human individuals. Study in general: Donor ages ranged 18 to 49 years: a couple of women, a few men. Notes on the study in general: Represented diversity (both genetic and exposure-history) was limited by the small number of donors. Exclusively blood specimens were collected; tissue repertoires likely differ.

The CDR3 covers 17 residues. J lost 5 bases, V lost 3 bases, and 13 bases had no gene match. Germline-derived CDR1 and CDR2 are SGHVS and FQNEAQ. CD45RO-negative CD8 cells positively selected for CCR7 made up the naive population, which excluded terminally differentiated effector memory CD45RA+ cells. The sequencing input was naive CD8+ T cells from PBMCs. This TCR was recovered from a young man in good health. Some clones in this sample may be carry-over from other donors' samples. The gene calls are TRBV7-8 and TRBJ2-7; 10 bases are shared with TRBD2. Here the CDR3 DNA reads TGTGCCAGCAGCTTTCTGGCCCAGCGGGAGGGCCTCGACGAGCAGTACTTC. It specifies CASSFLAQREGLDEQYF.